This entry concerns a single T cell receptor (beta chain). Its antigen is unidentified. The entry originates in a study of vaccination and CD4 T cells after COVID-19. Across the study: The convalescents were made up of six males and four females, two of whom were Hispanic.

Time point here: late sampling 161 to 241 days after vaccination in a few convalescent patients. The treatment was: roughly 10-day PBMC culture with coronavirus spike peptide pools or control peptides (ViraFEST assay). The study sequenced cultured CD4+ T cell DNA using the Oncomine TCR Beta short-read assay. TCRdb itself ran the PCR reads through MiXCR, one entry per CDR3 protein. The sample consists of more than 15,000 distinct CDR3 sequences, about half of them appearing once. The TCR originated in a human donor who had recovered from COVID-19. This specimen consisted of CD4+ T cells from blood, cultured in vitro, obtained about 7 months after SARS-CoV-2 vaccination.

CDR3 sequence reads: CASTPNPGQPYGYTF. The CDR3 DNA follows: TGTGCCAGCACACCGAACCCCGGACAGCCCTATGGCTACACCTTC. This chain joins TRBV5-4 and TRBJ1-2; a possible D gene is TRBD1 (6 bases). Trimming removed 6 bases at V and 4 bases at J, with 19 bases between. The CDR3 covers 15 residues. Germline loops: CDR1 SGHNT, CDR2 YYREEE (reference sequence).